One sample yielded the 16 T cell receptor beta chains listed below, sequenced in a study of cytomegalovirus exposure and HLA in healthy donors. In the PCR, 60 Vbeta and 13 Jbeta primers were used. The protocol was immunoSEQ multiplex PCR, while the TCRdb copy is restricted to in-frame clones and leaves out a portion. The listing contains around 31,000 clones. The sequenced material came from PBMCs. Every receptor here comes from a man aged 25-45 years in good health and CMV-seronegative.

The CDR3 region has the DNA TGTGCCAGCAGTGACGCGACAGGGGGCGCCGAAGGCTACACCTTC. Its translation: CASSDATGGAEGYTF. This chain links TRBV6-4 with TRBJ1-2; 10 bases agree with TRBD1. CDR1 and CDR2 from the germline V gene are MRHNA and SNTAGT. Trimming at V came to 2 bases and at J to 8 bases, leaving 8 bases not matched to a gene. The CDR3 is 15 amino acids.

Comments on this clone: This sample includes further DNA sequences coding for the same CDR3. The V call is TRBV5-1, the J call TRBJ2-5; TRBD2 is a possible D gene (5 bases). The CDR3 runs to 13 residues. Germline V gene sequence: CDR1 SGHRS, CDR2 YFSETQ. V was shortened by 0 bases and J by 3 bases, with 6 bases between the two germline ends. The DNA of the CDR3 is TGCGCCAGCAGCTTGGGGGGAGAAGAGACCCAGTACTTC. Protein product: CASSLGGEETQYF.

The DNA of the CDR3 is TGCGCCAGCAGCCTCGGGACATCCCCCTACGAGCAGTACTTC. This translates into CASSLGTSPYEQYF. The chain joins TRBV5-1 to TRBJ2-7; maybe TRBD1 (6 bases). The CDR3 contains 14 residues. Looked up from germline, CDR1 is SGHRS and CDR2 is YFSETQ. V dropped 4 bases and J dropped 2 bases, with 13 bases sitting between them.

The chain recombines TRBV5-1 with TRBJ2-5; 8 bases agree with TRBD2. With 4 bases clipped from V and 5 bases from J, the junction kept 10 bases outside the gene matches. The CDR3 loop spans 15 amino acids. Germline-derived CDR1 and CDR2 are SGHRS and YFSETQ. This CDR3 reads CASSIYGRAGETQYF. In DNA form, the CDR3 reads TGCGCCAGCAGCATATACGGGAGGGCCGGGGAGACCCAGTACTTC.

This chain joins TRBV27 and TRBJ2-1, with 7 positions matching TRBD1. The V gene's germline CDR1 is MNHEY and CDR2 SMNVEV (reference sequence). V shed 5 bases, J shed 0 bases, and the junction held 10 bases outside the gene matches. The CDR3 covers 17 residues. CDR3 sequence reads: CASSSNRGLSSYNEQFF. CDR3 in DNA: TGTGCCAGCAGTAGTAACAGGGGCTTAAGCTCCTACAATGAGCAGTTCTTC.

The CDR3 bases are TGTGCCAGCAGAGAACAGGGGAATGAGCAGTTCTTC. Amino acid sequence: CASREQGNEQFF. The V call is TRBV2, the J call TRBJ2-1; 7 nucleotides line up with TRBD1. CDR1 is SNHLY, CDR2 FYNNEI, per germline. Trimming removed 6 bases from V and 7 bases from J; junction bases left unmatched: 3. The CDR3 is 12 residues long.

V and J are TRBV2 and TRBJ1-5; 7 bases line up with TRBD1. The CDR3 has 14 amino acids. J was trimmed by 0 bases and V by 6 bases; bases with no gene match: 2. Germline V CDR1 and CDR2: SNHLY, FYNNEI. This CDR3 reads CASRGTASNQPQHF. CDR3 nucleotide sequence: TGTGCCAGCAGGGGGACAGCTAGCAATCAGCCCCAGCATTTT.

The chain employs TRBV5-4 and TRBJ2-3; TRBD2 matches 16 bases. CDR1 SGHNT and CDR2 YYREEE come from the germline V gene (reference sequence). CDR3 length equals 18 residues. Trimming at V came to 5 bases and at J to 2 bases, leaving 8 bases not matched to a gene. The CDR3 nucleotides read TGTGCCAGCAGACATCCGGGACTAGCGGGGGGGCACACAGATACGCAGTATTTT. It translates to CASRHPGLAGGHTDTQYF.

J is TRBJ1-2 and V is TRBV27; weak D call: TRBD1 (6 bases). Germline assignment: CDR1 MNHEY and CDR2 SMNVEV (reference sequence). Trimming removed 2 bases from V and 3 bases from J, with 19 bases in between. This CDR3 is built from 17 residues. The CDR3 nucleotides are TGTGCCAGCAGTTTAAGTTTTGGGGGGGGCATAGACTATGGCTACACCTTC. Translation: CASSLSFGGGIDYGYTF.

The chain carries TRBV27 and TRBJ2-1, with a weak D call TRBD2 (5 bases). The germline V and J ends were trimmed by 5 bases and 7 bases, with 15 bases remaining between them. The CDR3 is made up of 14 amino acids. Germline CDR1 is MNHEY and CDR2 is SMNVEV (reference sequence). The DNA of the CDR3 is TGTGCCAGCAGTCCGATATTAAAGCGGAATGAGCAGTTCTTC. Amino acid sequence: CASSPILKRNEQFF.

CDR3 nucleotide sequence: TGTGCCAGCAGCTACTCGTCCAGACAGGTCGGCACAGATACGCAGTATTTT. This encodes CASSYSSRQVGTDTQYF. The chain employs TRBV7-9 and TRBJ2-3, with D possibly being TRBD1 (6 bases). The CDR3 is 17 amino acids. Germline V gives CDR1 SEHNR, CDR2 FQNEAQ (reference sequence). V lost 4 bases and J 1 base, leaving 18 bases between the germline ends.

This chain links TRBV28 with TRBJ2-5; the match to TRBD2 covers 15 bases. Looked up from germline, CDR1 is MDHEN and CDR2 is SYDVKM. J gave up 7 bases and V 6 bases, and 6 bases lay outside the gene matches. The length of the CDR3 is 15 residues. The CDR3 bases are TGTGCCAGCAGCCGACCGGGACTAGCGGGGGGGACCCAGTACTTC. It codes for CASSRPGLAGGTQYF.

V is TRBV29-1 and J is TRBJ2-3; the match to TRBD1 covers 8 bases. The length of the CDR3 is 13 residues. CDR1 is SQVTM and CDR2 is ANQGSEA in the germline V gene. Losses at the gene ends were 5 bases for V and 6 bases for J; bases not matched to a gene: 7. DNA for the CDR3: TGCAGCGTTCCACGGACAGGGTGGGATACGCAGTATTTT. The encoded protein is CSVPRTGWDTQYF.

The rearrangement links TRBV19 to TRBJ2-7, with unresolved D. The CDR3 loop spans 16 amino acids. CDR1 and CDR2 from the germline V gene are LNHDA and SQIVND (reference sequence). Trimming cost V 0 bases and J 3 bases, with 15 bases left between them. The CDR3 DNA reads as TGTGCCAGTAGTATAGATCATGCCGGTGCGCGCTACGAGCAGTACTTC. It specifies CASSIDHAGARYEQYF.

The chain recombines TRBV6-6 with TRBJ2-5; TRBD1 aligns across 8 bases. From germline, CDR1 is MNHNY and CDR2 SVGAGI (reference sequence). The V segment lost 4 bases and the J segment 9 bases; nucleotides outside the gene matches: 10. There are 14 residues in the CDR3. The chain's CDR3 is CASSSVTGDNSQYF. The CDR3 coding sequence is TGTGCCAGCAGTTCCGTGACAGGGGATAACTCCCAGTACTTC.

As regards this clone: A read error may account for a junction end that differs from germline. This chain uses TRBV29-1 with TRBJ2-5, with D perhaps TRBD2 (5 bases). Germline loops: CDR1 SQVTM, CDR2 ANQGSEA. CDR3 length: 12 amino acids. This CDR3 reads CSGGRLREAQYF. DNA of the CDR3: TGCAGCGGGGGAAGACTAAGAGAGGCCCAGTACTTC.